A selection of T cell receptor beta chains follows, all from one sample in a study of blood T cell repertoires in COVID-19. Clones were read by immunoSEQ multiplex PCR, and TCRdb kept only the in-frame ones, dropping some. The sample holds about 53,000 clones; approximately 87% are singletons and the top ten take around 4%. The sample was peripheral blood. Every receptor here comes from a man in his fifties with acute or convalescent COVID-19. Each CDR3 is given with its conserved first and last residue. The order of the fields is J gene, V gene, D gene, CDR3 protein. A D gene is named only where the DNA matches it firmly.

TRBJ2-7	TRBV25-1	NA	CASSESGGSGEQYF
TRBJ1-5	TRBV23-1	NA	CASSQPLEGRGFINQPQHF
TRBJ2-7	TRBV7-2	TRBD2	CASSPRVGGSYEQYF
TRBJ1-2	TRBV28	NA	CASSPRGGYGYTF
TRBJ2-1	TRBV6-6	TRBD1	CASSHGTGPWGEQFF
TRBJ1-1	TRBV6-5	NA	CASRPGAAHTEAFF
TRBJ2-2	TRBV6-5	NA	CASSYYRFGELFF
TRBJ1-3	TRBV30	NA	CAWSQVTGNTIYF
TRBJ1-2	TRBV27	TRBD1	CASKPGQGSNYGYTF
TRBJ2-1	TRBV7-2	TRBD2	CASRPSGASYNEQFF
TRBJ2-1	TRBV24-1	TRBD2	CATSDLVSGGRDEQFF
TRBJ1-1	TRBV5-6	NA	CASSSGGGRNTEAFF
TRBJ1-3	TRBV5-1	TRBD1	CASSSGQVHSGNTIYF
TRBJ2-5	TRBV10-3	NA	CAISVALRETQYF
TRBJ2-6	TRBV15	NA	CATSSGDWVSGANVLTF
TRBJ1-3	TRBV12-5	NA	CASGPTGTMGNTIYF